This TCR beta chain was retrieved from a study of Ad26.COV2.S vaccination and SARS-CoV-2 variants. Regarding treatment: 15 to 20 received Ad26.COV2.S at low or high dose, single or two shots; 5 received placebo; per-sample allocation not given. Sampling was done on day 63 after the first vaccine or placebo injection. Data came from immunoSEQ multiplex PCR; TCRdb stores just in-frame clones and leaves some out. This table holds 300,000 to 350,000 clones, 75% to 90% found once. The CDR3 is 14 amino acids. CDR1 and CDR2 (germline): ENHRY, SYGVKD. V was pared by 10 bases and J by 4 bases, with 2 bases of the junction left unmatched.

The TCR originated in a person between 18 and 65 years old who received the Ad26.COV2.S COVID-19 vaccine or a placebo. The chain joins TRBV10-3 to TRBJ2-1, with 15 positions matching TRBD2. Here the sequenced sample was peripheral blood, taken in a trial of Ad26.COV2.S vaccine versus placebo. The CDR3 reads CASGLAGGYNEQFF. The CDR3 DNA follows: TGTGCCAGTGGACTAGCGGGAGGGTACAATGAGCAGTTCTTC.